A single T cell receptor beta chain is shown here with its context. The data were produced by immunoSEQ multiplex PCR, yet TCRdb's version contains in-frame clones alone and is incomplete. The sample has about 95,000 clones; roughly 84% are singletons. This sample stems from a study of PD-L1 blockade in urothelial cancer. Study background: Males with bladder-origin urothelial cancer made up about 90% of the roughly 30 patients. Researchers found blood samples held a median of approximately 150,000 T cells.

The germline gives CDR1 SGHTA, CDR2 FQGTGA. V trimming: 5 bases; J trimming: 4 bases; junction bases outside the gene matches: 11. CDR3 length equals 16 residues. This sample's time point: pretreatment peripheral blood. Patient sample counts ranged from 1 to 8, pretreatment and on-treatment. The sequenced sample was PBMCs, obtained around atezolizumab (anti-PD-L1) treatment. This clonotype was sampled from a man aged 55 to 70 with urothelial cancer. The chain recombines TRBV7-3 with TRBJ2-5; the match to TRBD1 covers 9 bases. Here the CDR3 DNA reads TGTGCCAGCAGCGCGTGGGACAGGGATTCACGAGAGACCCAGTACTTC. Translation: CASSAWDRDSRETQYF.